This T cell receptor (beta chain) is from a study of blood T cell repertoires in COVID-19. This clone was seen once. Assay: immunoSEQ multiplex PCR; the TCRdb copy retains only in-frame clones and omits some. The repertoire holds around 63,000 clones, with less than 90% as singletons. Between the trimmed V and J ends, which lost 0 bases and 4 bases, there was a span of 22 bases. The germline V gene has CDR1 LGHDT and CDR2 YNNKEL (reference sequence). This CDR3 contains 20 residues. The source material was peripheral blood. The chain is built from TRBV3-1 (or the pseudogene TRBV3-2) and TRBJ1-6, with a weak D call TRBD1 (6 bases). This sequence was found in a man aged 55 to 70 with COVID-19, enrolled during active disease. The CDR3 protein is CASSQDLRVLGRGYNSPLHF. CDR3 bases: TGTGCCAGCAGCCAAGATCTGCGGGTTCTGGGGAGGGGGTATAATTCACCCCTCCACTTT.